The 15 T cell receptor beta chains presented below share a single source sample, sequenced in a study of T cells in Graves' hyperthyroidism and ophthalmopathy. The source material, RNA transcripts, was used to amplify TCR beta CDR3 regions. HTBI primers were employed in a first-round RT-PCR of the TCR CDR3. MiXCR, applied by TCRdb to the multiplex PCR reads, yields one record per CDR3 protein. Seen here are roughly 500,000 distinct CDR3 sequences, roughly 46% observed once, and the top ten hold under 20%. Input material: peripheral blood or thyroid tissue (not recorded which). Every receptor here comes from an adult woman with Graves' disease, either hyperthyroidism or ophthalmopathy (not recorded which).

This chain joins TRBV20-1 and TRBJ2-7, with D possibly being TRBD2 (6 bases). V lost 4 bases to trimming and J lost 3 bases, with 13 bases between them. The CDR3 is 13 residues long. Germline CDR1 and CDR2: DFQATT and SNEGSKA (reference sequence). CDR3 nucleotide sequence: TGCAGTGCTAATGGGGACTTCCGCTACGAGCAGTACTTC. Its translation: CSANGDFRYEQYF.

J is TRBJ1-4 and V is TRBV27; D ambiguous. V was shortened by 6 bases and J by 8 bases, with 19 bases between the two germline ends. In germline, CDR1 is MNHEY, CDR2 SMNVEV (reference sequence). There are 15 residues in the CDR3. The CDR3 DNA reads TGTGCCAGCAGCCGGGCTGGGGAGGGAAACGAAAAACTGTTTTTT. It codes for CASSRAGEGNEKLFF.

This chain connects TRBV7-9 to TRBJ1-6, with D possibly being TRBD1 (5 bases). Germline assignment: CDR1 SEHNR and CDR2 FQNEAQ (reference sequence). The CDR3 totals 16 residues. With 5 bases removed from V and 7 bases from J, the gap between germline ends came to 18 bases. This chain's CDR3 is CASSQGGGSRNSPLHF. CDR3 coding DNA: TGTGCCAGCAGCCAGGGCGGCGGCAGTAGGAATTCACCCCTCCACTTT.

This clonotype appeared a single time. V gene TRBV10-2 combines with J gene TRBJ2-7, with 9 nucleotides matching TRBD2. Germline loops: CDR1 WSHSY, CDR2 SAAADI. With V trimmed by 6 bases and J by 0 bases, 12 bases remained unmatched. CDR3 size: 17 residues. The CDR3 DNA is TGCGCCAGCAGGGAGAGTCGTCTAGCGGGAACCTCCTACGAGCAGTACTTC. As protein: CASRESRLAGTSYEQYF.

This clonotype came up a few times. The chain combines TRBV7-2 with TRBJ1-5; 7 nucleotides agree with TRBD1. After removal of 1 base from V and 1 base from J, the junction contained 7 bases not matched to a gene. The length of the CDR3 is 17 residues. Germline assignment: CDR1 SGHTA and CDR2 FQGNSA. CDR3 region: CASSLEGALMSNQPQHF. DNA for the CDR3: TGTGCCAGCAGCTTAGAGGGGGCCCTCATGAGCAATCAGCCCCAGCATTTT.

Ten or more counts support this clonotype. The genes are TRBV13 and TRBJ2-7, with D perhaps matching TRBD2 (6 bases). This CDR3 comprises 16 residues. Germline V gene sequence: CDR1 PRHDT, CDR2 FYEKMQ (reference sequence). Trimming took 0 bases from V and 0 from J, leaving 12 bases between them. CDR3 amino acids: CASSLGGTSPSYEQYF. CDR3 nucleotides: TGTGCCAGCAGCTTAGGTGGGACTTCCCCCTCCTACGAGCAGTACTTC.

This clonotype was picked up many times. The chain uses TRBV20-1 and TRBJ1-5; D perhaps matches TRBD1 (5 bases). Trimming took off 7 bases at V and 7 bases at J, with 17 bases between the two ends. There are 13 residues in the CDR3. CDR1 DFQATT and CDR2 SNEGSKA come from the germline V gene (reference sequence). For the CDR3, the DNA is TGCAGTGTCAGAAAGGGGCGCGAACAGCCCCAGCATTTT. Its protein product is CSVRKGREQPQHF.

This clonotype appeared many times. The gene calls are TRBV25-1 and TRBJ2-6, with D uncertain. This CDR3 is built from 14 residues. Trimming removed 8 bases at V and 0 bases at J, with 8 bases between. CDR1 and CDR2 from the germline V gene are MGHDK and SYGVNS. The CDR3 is CASSPASGANVLTF. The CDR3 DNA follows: TGTGCCAGCTCCCCCGCCTCTGGGGCCAACGTCCTGACTTTC.

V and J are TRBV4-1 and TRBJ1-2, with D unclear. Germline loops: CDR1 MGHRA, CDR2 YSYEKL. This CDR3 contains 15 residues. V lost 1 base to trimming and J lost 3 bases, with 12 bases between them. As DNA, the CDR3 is TGCGCCAGCAGCCAAGCCCCCGTCGGGGACTATGGCTACACCTTC. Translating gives CASSQAPVGDYGYTF.

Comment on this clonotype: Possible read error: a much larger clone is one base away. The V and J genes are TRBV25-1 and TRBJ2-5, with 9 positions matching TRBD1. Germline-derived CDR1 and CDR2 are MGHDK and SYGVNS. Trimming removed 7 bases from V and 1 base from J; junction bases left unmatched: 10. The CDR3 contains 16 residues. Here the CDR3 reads CASNLVPDRGQETQYF. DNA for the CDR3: TGTGCCAGCAACTTGGTACCGGACAGGGGCCAAGAGACCCAGTACTTC.

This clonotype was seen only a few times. The CDR3: CATLGTGHNSPLHF. CDR3 sequence (DNA): TGTGCCACCCTAGGGACAGGTCACAATTCACCCCTCCACTTT. V gene TRBV10-3 combines with J gene TRBJ1-6; 8 bases map to TRBD1. V lost 10 bases and J lost 7; bases outside the gene matches: 9. The length of the CDR3 is 14 residues. Germline V gives CDR1 ENHRY, CDR2 SYGVKD.

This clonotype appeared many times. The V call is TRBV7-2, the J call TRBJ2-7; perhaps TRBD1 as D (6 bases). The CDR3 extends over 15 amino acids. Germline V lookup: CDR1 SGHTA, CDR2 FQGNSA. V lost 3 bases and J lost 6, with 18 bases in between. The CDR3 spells CASSFVVTGSAEQYF. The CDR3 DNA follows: TGTGCCAGCAGCTTCGTAGTCACAGGGAGCGCCGAGCAGTACTTC.

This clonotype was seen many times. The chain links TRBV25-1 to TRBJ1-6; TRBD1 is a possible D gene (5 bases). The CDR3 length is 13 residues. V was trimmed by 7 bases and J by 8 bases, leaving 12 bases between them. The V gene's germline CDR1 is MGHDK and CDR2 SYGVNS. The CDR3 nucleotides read TGTGCCAGCACACGGGACTTTGATTCACCCCTCCACTTT. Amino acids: CASTRDFDSPLHF.

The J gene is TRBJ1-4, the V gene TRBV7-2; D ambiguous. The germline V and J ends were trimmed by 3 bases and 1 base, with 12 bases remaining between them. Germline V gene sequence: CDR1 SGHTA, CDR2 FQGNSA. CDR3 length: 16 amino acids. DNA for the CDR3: TGTGCCAGCAGCTTCCAGTTTGGATTAACTAATGAAAAACTGTTTTTT. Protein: CASSFQFGLTNEKLFF.

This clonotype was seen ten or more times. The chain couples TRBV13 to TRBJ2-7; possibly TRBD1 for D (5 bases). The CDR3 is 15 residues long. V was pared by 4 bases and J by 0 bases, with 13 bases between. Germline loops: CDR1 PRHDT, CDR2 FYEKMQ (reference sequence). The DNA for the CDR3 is TGTGCCAGCAGCTCCAGGACATCCTACTCCTACGAGCAGTACTTC. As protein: CASSSRTSYSYEQYF.